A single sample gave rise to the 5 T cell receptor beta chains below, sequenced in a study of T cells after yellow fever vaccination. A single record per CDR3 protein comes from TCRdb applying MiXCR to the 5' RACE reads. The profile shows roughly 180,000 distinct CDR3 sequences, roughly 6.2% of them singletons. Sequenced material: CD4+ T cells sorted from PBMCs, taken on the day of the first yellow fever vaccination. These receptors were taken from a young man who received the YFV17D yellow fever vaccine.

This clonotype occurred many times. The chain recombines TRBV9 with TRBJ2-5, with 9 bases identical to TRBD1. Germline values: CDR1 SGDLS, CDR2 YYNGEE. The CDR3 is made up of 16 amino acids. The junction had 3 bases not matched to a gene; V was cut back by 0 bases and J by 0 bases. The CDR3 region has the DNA TGTGCCAGCAGCGTAGGAGACAGGGGGTACCAAGAGACCCAGTACTTC. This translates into CASSVGDRGYQETQYF.

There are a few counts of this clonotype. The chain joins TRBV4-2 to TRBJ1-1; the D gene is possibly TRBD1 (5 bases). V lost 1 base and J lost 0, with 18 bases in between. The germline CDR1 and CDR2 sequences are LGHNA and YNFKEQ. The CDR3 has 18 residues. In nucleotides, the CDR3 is TGTGCCAGCAGCCAAGGTCCGGGAGAAGAGGGGATGAACACTGAAGCTTTCTTT. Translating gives CASSQGPGEEGMNTEAFF.

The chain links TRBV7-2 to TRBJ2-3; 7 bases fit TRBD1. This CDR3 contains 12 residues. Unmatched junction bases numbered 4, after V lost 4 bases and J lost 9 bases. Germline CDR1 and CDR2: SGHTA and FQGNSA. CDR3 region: CASSSDRATQYF. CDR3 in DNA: TGTGCCAGCAGCTCCGACAGGGCCACGCAGTATTTT.

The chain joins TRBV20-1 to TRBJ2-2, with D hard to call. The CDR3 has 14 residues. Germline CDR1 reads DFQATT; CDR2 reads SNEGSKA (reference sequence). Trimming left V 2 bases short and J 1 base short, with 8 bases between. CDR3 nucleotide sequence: TGCAGTGCTAGAAACTCTTTGAACACCGGGGAGCTGTTTTTT. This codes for CSARNSLNTGELFF.

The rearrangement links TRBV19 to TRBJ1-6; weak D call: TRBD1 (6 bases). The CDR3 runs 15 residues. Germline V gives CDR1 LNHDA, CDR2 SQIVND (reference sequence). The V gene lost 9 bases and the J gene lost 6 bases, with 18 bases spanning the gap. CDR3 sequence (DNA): TGTGCCAGCCGAATGTGGGACACCGTTAATTCACCCCTCCACTTT. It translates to CASRMWDTVNSPLHF.